The present TCR beta chain was sequenced within a study of tissue T cells after allogeneic stem cell transplantation. General observations from the study: Anatomically similar tissues had similar TCR repertoires within each patient.

Sequencing was performed with immunoSEQ multiplex PCR; in TCRdb, only in-frame clones are kept and a portion is missing. The repertoire includes 6,400 or so clones, 50% of them detected once, and 3.8% sits in the top ten. Time point noted: mouse harvest day 7 after allogeneic transplant. The graft held 10^6 splenic CD5+ T cells and 10^7 T-cell-depleted bone marrow cells. Remarks on this clone: Its cognate antigen is unknown. The gene names here belong to mouse. The CDR3 extends 1 residue past the end of the read, so its final part is completed from the germline J gene.

The CDR3 length is 16 residues. The V gene lost 3 bases and the J gene lost 2 bases, with 16 bases spanning the gap. Germline loops: CDR1 NSHNY, CDR2 SYGAGN. The genes are TRBV13-1 and TRBJ2-4, with D perhaps given as TRBD1 or TRBD2 (6 bases each). The sample taken for sequencing was gut tissue. This clonotype originated in a female BALB/c mouse given C57BL/6 T cells with graft-versus-host disease after an allogeneic hematopoietic cell transplant. The DNA read from the CDR3 is TGTGCCAGCAGTGGGGGCCCATGGGGGCCTCAAAACACCTTGTAC. It translates to CASSGGPWGPQNTLY. The CDR3 in its entirety is CASSGGPWGPQNTLYF.